This T cell receptor (beta chain) was recorded in a study of tumor and adjacent non-tumor tissue in lung cancer. Study-level information: Stage I to III disease affected 10 men and several women aged about 30 to 85.

Looked up from germline, CDR1 is SGHAT and CDR2 is FQDESV (reference sequence). The CDR3 loop spans 15 amino acids. To note about this clonotype: Its antigen is unknown. The CDR3 carries no conserved terminal phenylalanine or tryptophan, so it likely arises from a read error.

Whole-study findings and limits: Compared with tumor, normal lung showed significantly lower TCR diversity. Tumor TCR diversity, when higher, was linked to shorter survival.

This sample's RNA came from whole unsorted tissue. Chemotherapy-naive patients with new lung cancer underwent thoracic surgery in China, August–late 2014. TCRbeta libraries were built with three rounds of nested PCR, modified from ARM-PCR. Each CDR3 protein is one row after TCRdb ran MiXCR on the multiplex PCR reads. The sample holds approximately 86,000 distinct CDR3 sequences, just under 75% seen once. The origin of this receptor is a woman in her thirties or forties with non-small cell lung cancer. The sample comprised lung tumor tissue. The chain recombines TRBV11-1 with TRBJ2-2; no clear D gene. Here the CDR3 DNA reads TGTGCAGGCAGCTCCCGGGCAATAGGAACCGGGGAGCTGTTTCTT. Residues: CAGSSRAIGTGELFL.